This section outlines one T cell receptor beta chain sequence together with its context. This sample is drawn from a study of neurological immune-mediated disorders. Unsorted libraries were prepared from 2 million PBMCs that had been stored at -80 C. Trimming took 0 bases from V and 6 from J; bases not matched to a gene: 5. Germline lookup yields CDR1 LGHDT and CDR2 YNNKEL (reference sequence). The CDR3 contains 14 residues. By 5'RACE with 10-nucleotide random UMIs, the cDNA was made. TCRdb re-called the 5' RACE reads with MiXCR, one entry per CDR3 protein. The sample lists about 20,000 distinct CDR3 sequences, about a quarter occurring once.

Sequencing was done on a sample of PBMCs. This clonotype originated in a man aged 45-60 years with HTLV-1-associated myelopathy (HAM/TSP). The chain carries TRBV3-1 and TRBJ2-7, with 7 bases lining up with TRBD2. CDR3 DNA: TGTGCCAGCAGCCAAGATATTAGCGGGCTCGAGCAGTACTTC. Residues: CASSQDISGLEQYF.